One and the same sample provided the 31 T cell receptor beta chains below, sequenced in a study of shared clonotypes between healthy human individuals. Profiling relied on immunoSEQ multiplex PCR, and the TCRdb table lists in-frame clones only, not all of them. The repertoire holds 2,500,000 or so clones, with just under 95% as singletons. Sequences were obtained from naive CD4+ T cells from PBMCs. Indicated subset: CD45RA+ positively selected. These receptor sequences come from a man between 18 and 35 years old in good health. Some clones in this sample may be carry-over from other donors' samples.

The chain couples TRBV7-2 to TRBJ1-1; D uncertain. Trimming took 5 bases from V and 6 from J, leaving 13 bases between them. The CDR3 is 13 residues long. Germline CDR1 SGHTA, CDR2 FQGNSA. In DNA, the CDR3 is TGTGCCAGCAGCGCAGAGAGTGGAGCTGAAGCTTTCTTT. Translated, it gives CASSAESGAEAFF. The entire variable domain, with the rest obtained from reference TRBV7-2 and TRBJ1-1, is as follows: GAGVSQSPSNKVTEKGKDVELRCDPISGHTALYWYRQSLGQGLEFLIYFQGNSAPDKSGLPSDRFSAERTGGSVSTLTIQRTQQEDSAVYLCASSAESGAEAFFGQGTRLTVV.

The CDR3 sequence is CASSYSGQAGNNEQFF. CDR3 DNA: TGTGCCAGCAGTTACTCGGGACAGGCGGGGAACAATGAGCAGTTCTTC. The rearrangement joins TRBV6-5 to TRBJ2-1, with 8 bases lining up with TRBD1. Unmatched junction bases numbered 6, after V lost 0 bases and J lost 5 bases. Germline V CDR1 and CDR2: MNHEY, SVGAGI. The CDR3 sequence is 16 residues long.

This rearrangement joins TRBV5-1 to TRBJ2-5, with unresolved D. Between the trimmed V and J ends, which lost 2 bases and 4 bases, there was a span of 12 bases. Germline values: CDR1 SGHRS, CDR2 YFSETQ. The length of the CDR3 is 14 residues. The DNA for the CDR3 is TGCGCCAGCAGCTTAAACCCGGTGGGAGAGACCCAGTACTTC. Encoded protein: CASSLNPVGETQYF.

This sequence joins TRBV5-6 and TRBJ1-5; 7 nucleotides align to TRBD1. Unmatched junction bases numbered 5, after V lost 5 bases and J lost 3 bases. This CDR3 comprises 14 residues. CDR1 and CDR2 from the germline V gene are SGHDT and YYEEEE. In DNA form, the CDR3 reads TGTGCCAGCAGTACAGGGGTATACAATCAGCCCCAGCATTTT. Translating it yields CASSTGVYNQPQHF.

J is TRBJ2-2 and V is TRBV5-4; D possibly corresponds to TRBD2 (6 bases). The CDR3 contains 15 residues. CDR1 and CDR2 (germline): SGHNT, YYREEE (reference sequence). With 1 base removed from V and 2 bases from J, the gap between germline ends came to 9 bases. In DNA form, the CDR3 reads TGTGCCAGCAGCTTGCCAGGGACTAACACCGGGGAGCTGTTTTTT. Amino acids: CASSLPGTNTGELFF.

This clone was found once. The sample has other DNA sequences that encode this CDR3 too. The chain couples TRBV15 to TRBJ1-4; D gene ambiguous. The germline V and J ends were trimmed by 1 base and 8 bases, with 5 bases remaining between them. The CDR3 is 12 amino acids. The germline gives CDR1 LNHNV, CDR2 YYDKDF (reference sequence). The CDR3 DNA reads as TGTGCCACCAGCAGAGGTGGGGAAAAACTGTTTTTT. Its translation: CATSRGGEKLFF.

This chain connects TRBV15 to TRBJ2-7, with D perhaps assigned TRBD1 or TRBD2 (6 bases each). V gave up 3 bases and J gave up 4 bases, with 22 bases separating them. The V gene's germline CDR1 is LNHNV and CDR2 YYDKDF (reference sequence). The CDR3 consists of 17 residues. The CDR3 loop reads CATSSGSRGQGPYEQYF. In nucleotides, the CDR3 is TGTGCCACCAGCAGCGGGTCTCGGGGGCAGGGTCCATACGAGCAGTACTTC.

The chain employs TRBV30 and TRBJ2-1; D not certain. The V end lost 1 base, the J end lost 10 bases, and 8 bases lay between the germline ends. This CDR3 comprises 11 residues. Germline V lookup: CDR1 GTSNPN, CDR2 SVGIG (reference sequence). The CDR3 is CAWSGSIEQFF. Written as DNA, the CDR3 is TGTGCCTGGAGTGGTAGTATCGAGCAGTTCTTC.

The J gene is TRBJ1-4, the V gene TRBV11-2; D possibly corresponds to TRBD1 (5 bases). With 5 bases removed from V and 5 bases from J, the gap between germline ends came to 15 bases. Looked up from germline, CDR1 is SGHAT and CDR2 is FQNNGV. CDR3 length: 15 amino acids. The CDR3 region has the DNA TGTGCCAGCAGCGACACGGGGCGCGTAAATGAAAAACTGTTTTTT. This codes for CASSDTGRVNEKLFF.

This chain joins TRBV30 and TRBJ2-7, with 7 bases identical to TRBD1. Trimming took 2 bases from V and 0 from J; bases not matched to a gene: 4. This CDR3 region has 14 residues. CDR1 GTSNPN and CDR2 SVGIG come from the germline V gene (reference sequence). The CDR3 sequence: CAWSRPGGSYEQYF. The CDR3 DNA reads TGTGCCTGGAGTCGACCAGGGGGCTCCTACGAGCAGTACTTC.

CDR3 nucleotide sequence: TGCGCCAGCAGTTGGGGCGGGAGGGAGACCCAGTACTTC. Protein product: CASSWGGRETQYF. The chain joins TRBV5-1 to TRBJ2-5; 8 positions agree with TRBD2. The CDR3 is 13 amino acids. Losses at the gene ends were 5 bases for V and 5 bases for J; bases not matched to a gene: 5. Germline V lookup: CDR1 SGHRS, CDR2 YFSETQ.

The chain couples TRBV15 to TRBJ2-5; the D is unclear. Germline V gene data show CDR1 as LNHNV and CDR2 as YYDKDF (reference sequence). The CDR3 loop spans 13 amino acids. V was pared by 0 bases and J by 3 bases, with 5 bases between. The CDR3 is CATSRDTEETQYF. Here the CDR3 DNA reads TGTGCCACCAGCAGAGATACGGAAGAGACCCAGTACTTC.

This clone is a singleton in its sample. This sequence joins TRBV4-3 and TRBJ2-7; weak D call: TRBD2 (7 bases). CDR3 length: 19 amino acids. From germline, CDR1 is LGHNA and CDR2 YSLEER. Trimming cost V 1 base and J 0 bases, with 22 bases left between them. The CDR3 DNA reads TGCGCCAGCAGCCAAGGGAAGGGGGGGTCGAGTCTGAGCTCCTACGAGCAGTACTTC. Translated: CASSQGKGGSSLSSYEQYF.

The CDR3 reads CASSQPTFPISSNQPQHF. The CDR3 DNA follows: TGTGCCAGCAGCCAGCCGACCTTCCCTATTAGCAGCAATCAGCCCCAGCATTTT. The V gene is TRBV11-1, the J gene TRBJ1-5; D is ambiguous. Germline CDR1 is SGHAT and CDR2 is FQDESV (reference sequence). V shed 5 bases and J shed 1 base, with 21 bases lying between them. CDR3 length: 18 residues.

The chain links TRBV7-3 to TRBJ2-1; no firm D call. CDR1 SGHTA and CDR2 FQGTGA come from the germline V gene. V was pared by 1 base and J by 5 bases, with 3 bases between. CDR3 length: 12 residues. The CDR3 spells CASSLIDNEQFF. The CDR3 bases are TGTGCCAGCAGCTTAATAGACAATGAGCAGTTCTTC.

The chain carries TRBV6-1 and TRBJ2-1; 16 bases map to TRBD2. CDR3 size: 15 residues. J was trimmed by 8 bases and V by 5 bases; bases with no gene match: 3. The germline V gene encodes CDR1 MNHNS and CDR2 SASEGT. CDR3 DNA: TGTGCCAGCAGTCCCGGGACTAGCGGGGGGGATGAGCAGTTCTTC. Translation: CASSPGTSGGDEQFF.

Worth noting for this clone: Other DNA sequences of this sample code for an identical CDR3. The chain employs TRBV28 and TRBJ1-3; TRBD1 might be the D (6 bases). Trimming removed 2 bases at V and 2 bases at J, with 7 bases between. The germline V gene has CDR1 MDHEN and CDR2 SYDVKM. The CDR3 totals 14 residues. CDR3 residues: CASSLTGTGNTIYF. The CDR3 DNA sequence: TGTGCCAGCAGTTTAACAGGGACTGGAAACACCATATATTTT.

The rearrangement joins TRBV29-1 to TRBJ2-7, with D perhaps given as TRBD1 or TRBD2 (6 bases each). Per germline, CDR1 SQVTM and CDR2 ANQGSEA. Between the trimmed V and J ends, which lost 4 bases and 6 bases, there was a span of 22 bases. CDR3 length: 15 residues. CDR3 in amino acids: CSVGGGGAGVAEQYF. CDR3 nucleotides: TGCAGCGTTGGAGGAGGGGGTGCAGGGGTGGCCGAGCAGTACTTC.

A few counts support this clone. The V gene is TRBV19, the J gene TRBJ1-5; D remains unclear. This CDR3 region has 13 residues. Germline V gives CDR1 LNHDA, CDR2 SQIVND (reference sequence). V shed 7 bases and J shed 2 bases, with 9 bases lying between them. CDR3 nucleotide sequence: TGTGCCAGTACCTTGGACGGCAATCAGCCCCAGCATTTT. Its translation: CASTLDGNQPQHF.

The rearrangement joins TRBV28 to TRBJ2-1, with D possibly called TRBD1 or TRBD2 (6 bases each). The germline CDR1 and CDR2 sequences are MDHEN and SYDVKM. Trimming took 7 bases from V and 3 from J, leaving 16 bases between them. The CDR3 runs to 15 residues. Here the CDR3 DNA reads TGTGCCAGCACCCCTTGGGGGGACAACTACAATGAGCAGTTCTTC. Amino acid sequence: CASTPWGDNYNEQFF.

The chain has TRBV5-8 and TRBJ2-7; D is unclear. The germline CDR1 and CDR2 sequences are SGHTS and YDEGEE. CDR3 length equals 14 residues. V was trimmed by 2 bases and J by 0 bases, leaving 9 bases between them. CDR3 loop: CASSFSQFSYEQYF. CDR3 bases: TGTGCCAGCAGCTTCTCTCAGTTCTCCTACGAGCAGTACTTC.

The chain employs TRBV11-2 and TRBJ2-1, with 8 bases that match TRBD2. The CDR3 runs 14 residues. In germline, CDR1 is SGHAT, CDR2 FQNNGV. Losses at the gene ends were 5 bases for V and 9 bases for J; bases not matched to a gene: 9. This CDR3 is CASSRAGAVAEQFF. CDR3 coding DNA: TGTGCCAGCAGCCGAGCGGGAGCCGTGGCTGAGCAGTTCTTC.

The chain has TRBV11-2 and TRBJ1-6; D perhaps matches TRBD1 (5 bases). Trimming stripped 6 bases from V and 10 bases from J, with 10 bases between. CDR1 is SGHAT, CDR2 FQNNGV, per germline. The CDR3 totals 12 residues. CDR3 in DNA: TGTGCCAGCAGTGGGGCCAGGTCACCCCTCCACTTT. It encodes CASSGARSPLHF.

The chain's CDR3 is CASSSHRGLNSPLHF. CDR3 DNA: TGTGCCAGCAGCTCACACAGGGGGTTGAATTCACCCCTCCACTTT. This chain joins TRBV11-2 and TRBJ1-6, with 8 bases lining up with TRBD1. The CDR3 loop spans 15 amino acids. The germline V gene has CDR1 SGHAT and CDR2 FQNNGV. Trimming took 4 bases from V and 7 from J; bases not matched to a gene: 6.

The chain has TRBV28 and TRBJ2-7; D is possibly TRBD2 (6 bases). Germline V lookup: CDR1 MDHEN, CDR2 SYDVKM. This CDR3 contains 13 residues. Trimming removed 9 bases at V and 0 bases at J, with 12 bases between. Here the CDR3 reads CASGPGDSYEQYF. The CDR3 DNA follows: TGTGCCAGTGGACCGGGGGACTCCTACGAGCAGTACTTC.

The chain is built from TRBV5-1 and TRBJ1-5; 8 positions match TRBD1. Per germline, CDR1 SGHRS and CDR2 YFSETQ. The CDR3 has 17 amino acids. The V and J ends lost 1 base and 1 base, in that order; junction bases with no gene match: 7. The CDR3 is CASSLWQGAKSNQPQHF. The CDR3 nucleotides are TGCGCCAGCAGCTTGTGGCAGGGGGCGAAAAGCAATCAGCCCCAGCATTTT. Combining the CDR3 with reference TRBV5-1 and TRBJ1-5 gives the whole variable domain KAGVTQTPRYLIKTRGQQVTLSCSPISGHRSVSWYQQTPGQGLQFLFEYFSETQRNKGNFPGRFSGRQFSNSRSEMNVSTLELGDSALYLCASSLWQGAKSNQPQHFGDGTRLSIL.

This chain joins TRBV5-5 and TRBJ2-4; 10 bases map to TRBD1. The trim removed 1 base at V and 7 bases at J, leaving 8 bases unmatched. CDR3 length equals 16 residues. Per the germline V gene, CDR1 is SGHKS and CDR2 is YYEKEE (reference sequence). The CDR3 here is CASSLTSGQGSNIQYF. The CDR3 nucleotides are TGTGCCAGCAGCTTGACCTCGGGACAGGGGAGTAACATTCAGTACTTC.

The chain uses TRBV6-4 and TRBJ2-1, with unresolved D. Trimming removed 10 bases from V and 10 bases from J, with 5 bases in between. Germline assignment: CDR1 MRHNA and CDR2 SNTAGT. The CDR3 spans 8 residues. The CDR3 loop is CATREQFF. Here the CDR3 DNA reads TGTGCCACCAGAGAGCAGTTCTTC.

This chain connects TRBV5-4 to TRBJ2-1; D unresolved. The V and J ends lost 4 bases and 2 bases respectively, with 10 bases between them. The CDR3 runs to 14 residues. The germline V gene encodes CDR1 SGHNT and CDR2 YYREEE (reference sequence). CDR3 in DNA: TGTGCCAGCAGCGTGGACGGTACCTACAATGAGCAGTTCTTC. This codes for CASSVDGTYNEQFF.

Worth noting for this clone: The sample holds other DNA sequences that translate to the same CDR3. The chain carries TRBV20-1 and TRBJ2-5; D not certain. Per the germline V gene, CDR1 is DFQATT and CDR2 is SNEGSKA (reference sequence). V was clipped by 5 bases and J by 5 bases, with 9 bases between them. The CDR3 extends over 11 amino acids. The CDR3 DNA is TGCAGTGCTCGCGCCTGGGAGACCCAGTACTTC. It is translated as CSARAWETQYF.

The chain carries TRBV5-1 and TRBJ2-5; 7 bases line up with TRBD1. Trimming cost V 3 bases and J 5 bases; bases outside gene matches: 7. Per the germline V gene, CDR1 is SGHRS and CDR2 is YFSETQ. The CDR3 loop spans 14 amino acids. CDR3 sequence (DNA): TGCGCCAGCAGCTCGCCTGACAGGGTGGAGACCCAGTACTTC. This codes for CASSSPDRVETQYF. Full variable domain (outside the CDR3, taken from reference TRBV5-1 and TRBJ2-5): KAGVTQTPRYLIKTRGQQVTLSCSPISGHRSVSWYQQTPGQGLQFLFEYFSETQRNKGNFPGRFSGRQFSNSRSEMNVSTLELGDSALYLCASSSPDRVETQYFGPGTRLLVL.